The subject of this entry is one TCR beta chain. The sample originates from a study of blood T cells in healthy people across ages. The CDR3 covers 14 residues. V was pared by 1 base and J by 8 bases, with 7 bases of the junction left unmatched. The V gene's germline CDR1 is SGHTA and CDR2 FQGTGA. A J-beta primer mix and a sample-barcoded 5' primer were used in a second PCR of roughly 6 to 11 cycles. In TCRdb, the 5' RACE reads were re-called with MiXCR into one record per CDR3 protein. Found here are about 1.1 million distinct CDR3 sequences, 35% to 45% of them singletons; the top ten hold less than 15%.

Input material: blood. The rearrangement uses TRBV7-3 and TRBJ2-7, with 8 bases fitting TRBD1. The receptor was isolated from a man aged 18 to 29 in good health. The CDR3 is CASSLKYRGYKQYF. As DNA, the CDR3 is TGTGCCAGCAGCTTAAAATACAGGGGGTACAAGCAGTACTTC.